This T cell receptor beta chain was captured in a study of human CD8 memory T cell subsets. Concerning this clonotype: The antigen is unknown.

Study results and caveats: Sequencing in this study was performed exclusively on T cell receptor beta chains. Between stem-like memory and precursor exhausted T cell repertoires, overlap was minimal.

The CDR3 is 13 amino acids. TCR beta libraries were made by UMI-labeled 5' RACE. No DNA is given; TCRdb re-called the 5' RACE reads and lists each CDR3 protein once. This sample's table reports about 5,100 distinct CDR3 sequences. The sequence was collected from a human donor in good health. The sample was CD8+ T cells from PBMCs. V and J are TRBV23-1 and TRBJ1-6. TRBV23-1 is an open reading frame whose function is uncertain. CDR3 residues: CASSQMSLSPLHF.